The T cell receptor beta chain described here comes from a study of beta chain features in type 1 diabetes. Study-level points and caveats: An over-representation of cells with high TCR expression could result from cDNA sequencing. The study found moderately but significantly shorter TCRB CDR3s in all four CD4+ subsets of Type 1 diabetes patients.

The CDR3 covers 10 residues. Trimming stripped 5 bases from V and 11 bases from J, with 10 bases between. Germline values: CDR1 SQVTM, CDR2 ANQGSEA. This clone was seen more than once but under ten times. The antigen is undetermined. Of the isolated RNA, all was reverse transcribed, and so the sequenced material was expressed TCRB transcripts. The table came from immunoSEQ multiplex PCR; TCRdb's copy has only in-frame clones and leaves some out. Of more than 250,000 clones in the sample, approximately 25% are singletons; the top ten hold about 0.012%. Input material: naive CD4+ T cells from blood. This TCR was recovered from a woman aged 25 to 39 with type 1 diabetes. This rearrangement joins TRBV29-1 to TRBJ2-1, with D possibly matching TRBD2 (7 bases). DNA for the CDR3: TGCAGCGTTACGGGGGGCCAGCAGTTCTTC. Translation: CSVTGGQQFF.